This note documents a single TCR beta chain sequence. Antigen specificity is unknown. This CDR3 spans 15 amino acids. Germline CDR1 MNHEY, CDR2 SMNVEV (reference sequence). Trimming removed 4 bases from V and 7 bases from J, with 14 bases in between. Treatment noted: oral pan-JAK inhibitor, 5-10 mg twice daily. This sample stems from a study of CD8+ T cells in alopecia areata. Whole-study results and caveats: Higher clonality than in normal scalp was seen in lesional scalp, especially alopecia totalis/universalis. Many of the expanded lesional clones endured in scalp and blood while on tofacitinib.

Following extraction, RNA underwent reverse transcription to cDNA, which served as the sequencing template. The data were produced by immunoSEQ multiplex PCR, yet TCRdb's version contains in-frame clones alone and is incomplete. The sample lists 150,000 or so clones, about 71% occurring once. This TCR was recovered from a human donor with alopecia areata. This chain links TRBV27 with TRBJ1-6; D perhaps matches TRBD1 (5 bases). Specimen: CD4+ T cells sorted from blood, collected at week 4, from a patient treated with tofacitinib. The CDR3 bases are TGTGCCAGCAGTTCGACAGCCCGAGGCAATTCACCCCTCCACTTT. Its protein product is CASSSTARGNSPLHF.